This T cell receptor beta chain appears in the sequencing data of a study of CD8+CD57+ T cells in acquired aplastic anemia. Study at large: Sorted CD4+ and CD8+ cells gave an average of roughly 3.2 ug of DNA. Study-level points and caveats: More than 25 was the count of CD8+ CDR3 sequences that patients shared with controls. No significant patient-versus-control difference appeared in CD8+ Simpson's diversity.

With respect to this clonotype: What it binds is unknown.

Trimming cost V 7 bases and J 5 bases, with 20 bases left between them. The germline CDR1 and CDR2 sequences are LNHDA and SQIVND (reference sequence). The CDR3 covers 15 residues. By flow cytometry, patients selected for sequencing had shown an expansion of CD8+CD57+ cells. All participating patients were living with severe acquired aplastic anemia. The use of genomic DNA as template underpinned the TCR beta VDJ and CDR3 profiling. MiXCR was run by TCRdb on the reads, yielding one entry per CDR3 protein. This sample has about 240,000 distinct CDR3 sequences; around 46% occur once, and the top ten carry 7.8%.

The chain recombines TRBV19 with TRBJ1-2, with D unclear. The receptor's source is a human donor with aplastic anemia. Sequenced: sorted CD4+, CD8+, or CD8+CD57+ T cells (not recorded which) from PBMCs. The CDR3 region has the DNA TGTGCCAGTACCCCGGCCGGGCCAGGCAGGTATGGCTACACCTTC. It yields the protein CASTPAGPGRYGYTF.